This T cell receptor beta chain was recorded in a study of OX40 agonist ivuxolimab in advanced cancers. Study results and limitations: Relative to CD4+ cells, CD8+ T cells on average had more expanded clones.

This CDR3 has 15 residues. Germline V gene data show CDR1 as MNHNS and CDR2 as SASEGT. The junction had 9 bases not matched to a gene; V was cut back by 6 bases and J by 2 bases. In regard to this clone: The antigen remains undetermined.

The repertoire was sequenced with immunoSEQ multiplex PCR; TCRdb's copy has only in-frame clones and lacks some. The table has tens of thousands of clones, approximately 80% seen once. The V and J genes are TRBV6-1 and TRBJ2-5; the match to TRBD1 covers 7 bases. This TCR was recovered from an adult with an advanced solid tumor such as melanoma, head and neck, liver or kidney cancer. Specimen: CD4+ or CD8+ T cells sorted from blood, collected in a trial of the OX40 agonist ivuxolimab. Here the CDR3 reads CASSASGTEQETQYF. The CDR3 DNA follows: TGTGCCAGCAGCGCCTCCGGGACAGAGCAAGAGACCCAGTACTTC.